This T cell receptor beta chain was captured in a study of T cells in localized non-small cell lung cancer. General study points: Median approximately 61 top-100 tumor clones were shared with paired adjacent lung. Maximal T cell clonality occurred in uninvolved adjacent lung, with tumor ranking below it.

This clone was seen repeatedly, ten times or more. Antigen unknown. Assay: immunoSEQ multiplex PCR; the TCRdb copy retains only in-frame clones and omits some. The sample comprises about 11,000 clones, around half of which are singletons, and around 4% rests with the top ten. The source was lymph node tissue, collected before any cancer treatment. The sequence was obtained from a woman aged 40 to 75 with stage II squamous cell lung carcinoma.

The CDR3 is CASSLRGQAYSTGQYF. CDR3 coding DNA: TGTGCCAGCAGCTTGAGGGGGCAGGCCTACTCTACGGGGCAGTACTTC. The chain employs TRBV11-3 and TRBJ2-7; TRBD1 matches at 7 bases. The ends lost 3 bases at V and 9 bases at J; junction bases unmatched: 17. The CDR3 has 16 residues. The germline CDR1 and CDR2 sequences are SGHNT and YENEEA.